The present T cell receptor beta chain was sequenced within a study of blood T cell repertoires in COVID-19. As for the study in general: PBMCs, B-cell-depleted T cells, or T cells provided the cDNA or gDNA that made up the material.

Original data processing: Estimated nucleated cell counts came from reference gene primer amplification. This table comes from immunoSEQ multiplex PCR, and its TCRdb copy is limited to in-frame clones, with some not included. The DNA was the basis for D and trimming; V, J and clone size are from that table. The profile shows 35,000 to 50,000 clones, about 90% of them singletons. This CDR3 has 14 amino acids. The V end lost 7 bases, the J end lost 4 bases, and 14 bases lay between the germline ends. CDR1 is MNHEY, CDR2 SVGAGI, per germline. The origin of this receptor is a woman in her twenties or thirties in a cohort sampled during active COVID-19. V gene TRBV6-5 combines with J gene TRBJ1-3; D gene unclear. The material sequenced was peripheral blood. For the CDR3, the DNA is TGTGCCAGCACCCGCGGGGTTGGAGGAAACACCATATATTTT. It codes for CASTRGVGGNTIYF.